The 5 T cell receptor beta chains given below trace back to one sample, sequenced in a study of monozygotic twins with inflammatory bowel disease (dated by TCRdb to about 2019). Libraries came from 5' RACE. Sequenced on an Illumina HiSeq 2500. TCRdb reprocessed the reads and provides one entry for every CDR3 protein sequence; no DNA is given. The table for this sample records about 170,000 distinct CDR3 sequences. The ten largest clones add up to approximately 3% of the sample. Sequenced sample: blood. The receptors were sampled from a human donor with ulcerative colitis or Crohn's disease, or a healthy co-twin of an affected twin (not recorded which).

The CDR3 region is CASSTPLEGLYEQYF. This chain links TRBV6-1 with TRBJ2-7. The CDR3 runs to 15 residues. The V gene's germline CDR1 is MNHNS and CDR2 SASEGT.

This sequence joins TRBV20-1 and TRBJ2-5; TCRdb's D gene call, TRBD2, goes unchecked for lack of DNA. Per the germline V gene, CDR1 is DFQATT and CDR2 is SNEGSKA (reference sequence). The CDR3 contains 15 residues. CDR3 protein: CSARDGLAGVETQYF.

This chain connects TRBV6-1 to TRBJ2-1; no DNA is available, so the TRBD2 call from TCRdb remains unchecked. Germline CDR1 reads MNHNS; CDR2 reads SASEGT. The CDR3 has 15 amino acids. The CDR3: CATKAGPSSYNEQFF.

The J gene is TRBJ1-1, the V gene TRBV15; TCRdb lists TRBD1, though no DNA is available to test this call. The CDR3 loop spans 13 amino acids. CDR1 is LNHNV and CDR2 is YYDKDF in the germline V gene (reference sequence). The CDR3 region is CATSLPGAREAFF.

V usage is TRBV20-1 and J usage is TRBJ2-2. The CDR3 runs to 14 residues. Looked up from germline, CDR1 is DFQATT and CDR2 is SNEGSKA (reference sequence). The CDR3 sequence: CSARLDLNTGELFF.